The 3 T cell receptor beta chains listed next were all sequenced from one sample in a study of cytomegalovirus exposure and HLA in healthy donors. Both 60 Vbeta primers and 13 Jbeta primers went into the PCR. Libraries were prepared by immunoSEQ multiplex PCR; TCRdb keeps only in-frame clonotypes and omits some of them. Of roughly 98,000 clones in the sample, less than 65% were seen once. The sequenced sample was PBMCs. The source of these receptors is a woman aged 25 to 45 in good health and CMV-seropositive.

V and J are TRBV19 and TRBJ1-6, with D perhaps TRBD1 (6 bases). This CDR3 is built from 14 residues. Germline CDR1 is LNHDA and CDR2 is SQIVND (reference sequence). V lost 6 bases and J 10 bases, leaving 16 bases between the germline ends. DNA for the CDR3: TGTGCCAGTAGCAAAAGACAGGAGGTCTCACCCCTCCACTTT. This encodes CASSKRQEVSPLHF.

This clone occurred a few times. J is TRBJ2-7 and V is TRBV5-1, with 9 bases fitting TRBD1. The CDR3 extends over 14 amino acids. Germline V gene lookup returns CDR1 SGHRS and CDR2 YFSETQ. V trimming: 4 bases; J trimming: 5 bases; junction bases outside the gene matches: 7. CDR3 amino acids: CASSLQTGGNEQYF. The CDR3 coding sequence is TGCGCCAGCAGCCTGCAGACAGGGGGTAACGAGCAGTACTTC.

The V gene is TRBV6-1, the J gene TRBJ2-1, with 9 bases aligning to TRBD1. V lost 5 bases and J lost 10; bases outside the gene matches: 12. CDR3 size: 15 residues. CDR1 is MNHNS and CDR2 is SASEGT in the germline V gene. The CDR3 DNA reads TGTGCCAGCAGTACCGGGACAGGGCTTGTCGGGGAGCAGTTCTTC. Translating gives CASSTGTGLVGEQFF.